These T cell receptor beta chains were read from a single sample in a study of blood T cell repertoires in COVID-19. The method was immunoSEQ multiplex PCR; TCRdb's version includes in-frame clones alone and lacks a portion of them. The table shows some 200,000 clones, with about 79% occurring only once. The sequencing input was peripheral blood. The receptors derive from a man between 50 and 59 years old with active or convalescent COVID-19. CDR3s include the opening cysteine and the closing phenylalanine or tryptophan. D genes are given only for firm matches. The size field is filled for only some rows; it gives once, few, many or a size class.

V,size,J,D,DNA,CDR3
TRBV9,few,TRBJ1-4,TRBD1,TGTGCCAGCAGCGTGGGACAGGGGGGTACTAATGAAAAACTGTTTTTT,CASSVGQGGTNEKLFF
TRBV2,.,TRBJ1-4,TRBD1,TGTGCCAGCAGACCCCGGACAGGGGGTAATGAAAAACTGTTTTTT,CASRPRTGGNEKLFF
TRBV19,few,TRBJ1-2,.,TGTGCCAGTGCCCGGGACAACTACCCAGCTAGCTATGGCTACACCTTC,CASARDNYPASYGYTF
TRBV2,.,TRBJ1-4,.,TGTGCCAGCACGTCGGGGTTAGGCGATGAAAAACTGTTTTTT,CASTSGLGDEKLFF
TRBV28,.,TRBJ2-3,.,TGTGCCAGCATACCTCAGTGGCGGGGTAGCACAGATACGCAGTATTTT,CASIPQWRGSTDTQYF
TRBV4-1,.,TRBJ2-3,TRBD2,TGCGCCAGCAGCCAAGAGGGCGGTTCTAGCGGGAGAATTTCTAGCACAGATACGCAGTATTTT,CASSQEGGSSGRISSTDTQYF
TRBV20-1,.,TRBJ2-1,.,TGCAGTGCTACGAAGAGGAATGAGCAGTTCTTC,CSATKRNEQFF
TRBV7-3,once,TRBJ1-1,.,TGTGCCAGCAGCACCCGGGAGAACACTGAAGCTTTCTTT,CASSTRENTEAFF
TRBV28,once,TRBJ1-2,TRBD1,TGTGCCAGCAGTGCACCAGGGGGCGGGTATGGCTACACCTTC,CASSAPGGGYGYTF
TRBV5-1,.,TRBJ1-6,.,TGCGCCAGCAGCATTGACCCGGGGAATTCACCCCTCCACTTT,CASSIDPGNSPLHF
TRBV5-1,.,TRBJ2-7,TRBD2,TGCGCCAGCAGCTTCACGACTAGCGGGAGAGGACCCTACGAGCAGTACTTC,CASSFTTSGRGPYEQYF